The 15 T cell receptor beta chains below all came from one sample that was sequenced in a study of glioma-infiltrating T cells after dendritic cell vaccination. TCRdb's table, derived via immunoSEQ multiplex PCR, lists solely in-frame clones and lacks some. The sample includes tens of thousands of clones, about four fifths seen only once; the top ten take about 2%. Here the sequenced sample was blood, taken before dendritic cell vaccination. These receptors came from a human donor with glioblastoma.

This chain's CDR3 is CASSEPQGRNTGELFF. The CDR3 DNA is TGTGCCAGCAGTGAACCGCAGGGGAGGAACACCGGGGAGCTGTTTTTT. V gene TRBV6-1 combines with J gene TRBJ2-2, with a possible D match to TRBD1 (6 bases). CDR1 and CDR2 from the germline V gene are MNHNS and SASEGT. This CDR3 is built from 16 residues. The V end lost 2 bases, the J end lost 1 base, and 11 bases lay between the germline ends.

The chain employs TRBV7-9 and TRBJ1-5; TRBD1 agrees at 9 bases. After removal of 1 base from V and 4 bases from J, the junction contained 2 bases not matched to a gene. This CDR3 has 15 amino acids. Germline V lookup: CDR1 SEHNR, CDR2 FQNEAQ (reference sequence). CDR3: CASSLEGTGNQPQHF. CDR3 sequence (DNA): TGTGCCAGCAGCTTAGAGGGGACAGGGAATCAGCCCCAGCATTTT.

This clone was seen a few times. The chain is built from TRBV10-3 and TRBJ2-1; 13 bases align to TRBD2. CDR3 length: 16 residues. With 11 bases clipped from V and 8 bases from J, the junction kept 15 bases outside the gene matches. The V gene's germline CDR1 is ENHRY and CDR2 SYGVKD. This chain's CDR3 is CAASPATSGRWDEQFF. CDR3 DNA: TGTGCCGCCAGCCCAGCGACTAGCGGGAGGTGGGATGAGCAGTTCTTC.

The chain recombines TRBV19 with TRBJ2-2; 7 nucleotides agree with TRBD2. This CDR3 spans 18 amino acids. Germline-derived CDR1 and CDR2 are LNHDA and SQIVND (reference sequence). The V and J ends lost 4 bases and 1 base, in that order; junction bases with no gene match: 12. The CDR3 reads CASSKPGLGTLNTGELFF. CDR3 sequence (DNA): TGTGCCAGTAGTAAACCCGGACTAGGGACCCTGAACACCGGGGAGCTGTTTTTT. Filled out from reference TRBV19 and TRBJ2-2, the complete variable domain reads DGGITQSPKYLFRKEGQNVTLSCEQNLNHDAMYWYRQDPGQGLRLIYYSQIVNDFQKGDIAEGYSVSREKKESFPLTVTSAQKNPTAFYLCASSKPGLGTLNTGELFFGEGSRLTVL.

This clone was found once. This chain links TRBV4-1 with TRBJ1-4; D perhaps matches TRBD1 (5 bases). This CDR3 has 16 amino acids. From germline, CDR1 is MGHRA and CDR2 YSYEKL. V dropped 0 bases and J dropped 4 bases, with 12 bases sitting between them. The DNA for the CDR3 is TGCGCCAGCAGCCAAGAAGGGGCAGGTTTTAATGAAAAACTGTTTTTT. Its protein product is CASSQEGAGFNEKLFF.

J is TRBJ2-7 and V is TRBV10-3; 13 nucleotides agree with TRBD2. The length of the CDR3 is 16 residues. Germline V gene lookup returns CDR1 ENHRY and CDR2 SYGVKD. V lost 8 bases to trimming and J lost 5 bases; unmatched junction nucleotides: 12. The CDR3 nucleotides read TGTGCCATCGGGGTGAGACTAGCGGGAGGTAGCCACGAGCAGTACGTC. Protein sequence: CAIGVRLAGGSHEQYV.

The V gene is TRBV7-8, the J gene TRBJ1-5, with D possibly being TRBD1 (6 bases). CDR1 SGHVS and CDR2 FQNEAQ come from the germline V gene. Between the trimmed V and J ends, which lost 1 base and 6 bases, there was a span of 13 bases. The CDR3 is made up of 15 amino acids. CDR3 amino acids: CASSLGQGMGQPQHF. The CDR3 DNA reads as TGTGCCAGCAGCTTAGGGCAGGGGATGGGTCAGCCCCAGCATTTT.

The J gene is TRBJ1-3, the V gene TRBV6-1; D remains unclear. The ends were cut back, 6 bases at V and 0 bases at J, with 9 bases in the middle. Germline loops: CDR1 MNHNS, CDR2 SASEGT. The CDR3 totals 14 residues. CDR3 in amino acids: CASRHGLSGNTIYF. The CDR3, as DNA: TGTGCCAGCAGGCACGGACTCTCTGGAAACACCATATATTTT.

The chain couples TRBV6-6 to TRBJ1-2; D call uncertain. Germline CDR1 is MNHNY and CDR2 is SVGAGI (reference sequence). Deletions cut 5 bases from V and 4 bases from J, with 20 bases between. The CDR3 totals 16 residues. This chain's CDR3 is CASSRSLWSQSYGYTF. The DNA for the CDR3 is TGTGCCAGCAGTCGATCTCTTTGGAGCCAGTCCTATGGCTACACCTTC.

The chain combines TRBV14 with TRBJ2-3; D may be TRBD1 (5 bases). The germline CDR1 and CDR2 sequences are SGHDN and FVKESK. This CDR3 has 13 amino acids. V shed 6 bases and J shed 11 bases, with 18 bases lying between them. In DNA, the CDR3 is TGTGCCAGCAGTCCCCTAGGGGCCCCGGGGCAGTATTTT. Translation: CASSPLGAPGQYF.

The rearrangement links TRBV5-4 to TRBJ1-2; D is uncertain. The germline CDR1 and CDR2 sequences are SGHNT and YYREEE (reference sequence). The CDR3 covers 15 residues. With 4 bases removed from V and 4 bases from J, the gap between germline ends came to 17 bases. The CDR3 DNA follows: TGTGCCAGCAGCACAGATTCCGGGAGCCTCTATGGCTACACCTTC. Its protein is CASSTDSGSLYGYTF.

This clone was counted a single time. The chain uses TRBV27 and TRBJ2-7, with D possibly TRBD2 on 5 matching bases. The germline V and J ends were trimmed by 2 bases and 2 bases, with 13 bases remaining between them. The CDR3 is 15 amino acids. Germline V CDR1 and CDR2: MNHEY, SMNVEV (reference sequence). DNA for the CDR3: TGTGCCAGCAGTTTAGGAGGCGGACCGCCCTACGAGCAGTACTTC. This translates into CASSLGGGPPYEQYF.

This chain uses TRBV4-2 with TRBJ2-3, with 11 bases matching TRBD2. Germline CDR1 LGHNA, CDR2 YNFKEQ. Trimming cost V 2 bases and J 3 bases; bases outside gene matches: 4. The CDR3 length is 16 residues. In DNA form, the CDR3 reads TGTGCCAGCAGCCAACCAAGGACTAGCGGGACAGATACGCAGTATTTT. Its translation is CASSQPRTSGTDTQYF.

V and J are TRBV7-9 and TRBJ1-5; 7 nucleotides match TRBD1. Trimming cost V 5 bases and J 11 bases; bases outside gene matches: 9. This CDR3 is 13 amino acids long. Germline lookup yields CDR1 SEHNR and CDR2 FQNEAQ (reference sequence). Written as DNA, the CDR3 is TGTGCCAGCAGCCCAGGCGACAGGGCGACCCAGCATTTT. Protein: CASSPGDRATQHF.

The J gene is TRBJ2-7, the V gene TRBV10-3; the match to TRBD1 covers 9 bases. J lost 4 bases, V lost 2 bases, and 6 bases had no gene match. The CDR3 covers 15 residues. Germline V CDR1 and CDR2: ENHRY, SYGVKD. This chain's CDR3 is CAISEPGQGAYEQYV. CDR3 in DNA: TGTGCCATCAGTGAGCCGGGACAGGGCGCATACGAGCAGTACGTC.